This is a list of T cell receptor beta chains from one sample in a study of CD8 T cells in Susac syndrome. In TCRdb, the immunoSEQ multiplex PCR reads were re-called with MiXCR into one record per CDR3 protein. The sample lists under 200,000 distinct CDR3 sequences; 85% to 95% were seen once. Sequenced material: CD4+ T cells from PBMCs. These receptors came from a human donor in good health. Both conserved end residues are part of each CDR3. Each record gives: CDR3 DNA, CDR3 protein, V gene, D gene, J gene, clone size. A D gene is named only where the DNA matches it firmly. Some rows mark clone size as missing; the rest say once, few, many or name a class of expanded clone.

TGTGCCAGCAGCCAGGGCGAATCCTACGAGCAGTACTTC CASSQGESYEQYF TRBV9 - TRBJ2-7 -
TGCAGCGTTGACTCGCGGCAAGAGACCCAGTACTTC CSVDSRQETQYF TRBV29-1 - TRBJ2-5 -
TGCGCCAGCAGCCAAGATCCCGCAGGGGCCTATGGCTACACCTTC CASSQDPAGAYGYTF TRBV4-3 - TRBJ1-2 -
TGTGCCAGCAGCTTACCGGGGGCGGAGACCCAGTACTTC CASSLPGAETQYF TRBV5-6 - TRBJ2-5 -
TGTGCCAGCAGTCTACTAGGGAATGAGCAGTTCTTC CASSLLGNEQFF TRBV2 - TRBJ2-1 few
TGTGCCAGCAGCCTTCCGGGACTGGCGCAGTATTTT CASSLPGLAQYF TRBV11-3 - TRBJ2-3 -
TGTGCCAGCAGCCAAGAGTGGAGGGTAGCCGAGACCCAGTACTTC CASSQEWRVAETQYF TRBV14 - TRBJ2-5 once
TGTGCCAGCAGTTTAGGGTCTCATGGCTACACCTTC CASSLGSHGYTF TRBV28 - TRBJ1-2 -
TGTGCCAGCTCATTTTCCAGGGCCTTGGACGAGCAGTACTTC CASSFSRALDEQYF TRBV18 - TRBJ2-7 -
TGTGCCAGCAGTTTTCCCTTCGAGACCCAGTACTTC CASSFPFETQYF TRBV12-3/TRBV12-4 - TRBJ2-5 -
TGTGCCGTCAAGCGGGGACTGAACACTGAAGCTTTCTTT CAVKRGLNTEAFF TRBV28 - TRBJ1-1 -
TGTGCCAGCAGCCAAGAGACAGGGATCTACGGCTACACCTTC CASSQETGIYGYTF TRBV14 TRBD1 TRBJ1-2 -
TGCAGTGCTAGAGCGGGGACCGGACCCCTCCACTTT CSARAGTGPLHF TRBV20-1 - TRBJ1-6 -
TGCGCCAGCAGCTTGGACGGTGGCAGCAGCTATGGCTACACCTTC CASSLDGGSSYGYTF TRBV5-1 - TRBJ1-2 -
TGCAGCGGAAGTTTAGGGGGTAGGGAAGCTTTCTTT CSGSLGGREAFF TRBV29-1 - TRBJ1-1 once
TGTGCCAGCAGTTGGCGGGGTACCGGGGAGCTGTTTTTT CASSWRGTGELFF TRBV12-3/TRBV12-4 - TRBJ2-2 -
TGTGCCAGTAGTATCTCGGGGGCGCGGTATAATTCACCCCTCCACTTT CASSISGARYNSPLHF TRBV19 - TRBJ1-6 -
TGTGCCACCAGCCTTGAAGCGGGAGGCGATGAGCAGTTCTTC CATSLEAGGDEQFF TRBV15 TRBD2 TRBJ2-1 -
TGTGCCAGCAGCCGGCGGGAGTTTAACTATGGCTACACCTTC CASSRREFNYGYTF TRBV7-8 - TRBJ1-2 -
TGTGCCACCAGCAGAGTCGGACGGTCGACCTACAATGAGCAGTTCTTC CATSRVGRSTYNEQFF TRBV15 - TRBJ2-1 -
TGCGCCAGCAGCCTGGCCGTGGGACAGGGGAACACTGAAGCTTTCTTT CASSLAVGQGNTEAFF TRBV4-3 TRBD1 TRBJ1-1 -
TGTGCCAGCGGGACTAGCGGGAGCTCCTACAATGAGCAGTTCTTC CASGTSGSSYNEQFF TRBV2 TRBD2 TRBJ2-1 -
TGTGCCAGCAGCCGACCGGGATTCCAAGAGACCCAGTACTTC CASSRPGFQETQYF TRBV3-1 - TRBJ2-5 -
TGTGCCAGCAGCCCTGGGGGTGGCAGGGGAAATTCACCCCTCCACTTT CASSPGGGRGNSPLHF TRBV9 - TRBJ1-6 -
TGTGCCAGCAGACAGGGGGAGGGTGGCTACACCTTC CASRQGEGGYTF TRBV6-5 TRBD1 TRBJ1-2 once
TGCGCCAGCAGCCAAGATTTGCAGGGCTCCTATAATTCACCCCTCCACTTT CASSQDLQGSYNSPLHF TRBV4-3 - TRBJ1-6 -
TGTGCCTGGCAAAGGGGGGCAACGGGAAACACCATATATTTT CAWQRGATGNTIYF TRBV30 - TRBJ1-3 -
TGCGCCAGCAGCCCCTGGGACAGGTTAAATGAAAAACTGTTTTTT CASSPWDRLNEKLFF TRBV4-1 TRBD1 TRBJ1-4 -